This is a list of T cell receptor beta chains from one sample in a study of T cell responses to AZD1222 COVID-19 vaccine. Profiled with immunoSEQ multiplex PCR; TCRdb holds only in-frame clones, not every one. This table holds 120,000 or so clones, 85% to 90% found once. Here the sequenced sample was peripheral blood, taken on day 0 of AZD1222 vaccination. These receptors came from an adult in good health. Each CDR3 is given with its conserved first and last residue.

J	V	CDR3
TRBJ1-1	TRBV3-1/TRBV3-2	CASSQEWAAEAFF
TRBJ1-5	TRBV30	CAWSDHSYSNQPQHF
TRBJ2-1	TRBV6-5	CASIGTTYNEQFF
TRBJ2-2	TRBV7-9	CASSSGTSGNTGELFF
TRBJ1-1	TRBV6-2/TRBV6-3	CASSYSEVGAFF
TRBJ2-1	TRBV7-2	CASSVEGLDYNEQFF
TRBJ2-2	TRBV5-1	CASSGFLTGGTGELFF
TRBJ1-5	TRBV29-1	CSGGLEGQPQHF
TRBJ2-7	TRBV11-2	CASSLGLIYEQYF
TRBJ2-5	TRBV19	CASSIPAGGSKTQYF
TRBJ2-5	TRBV5-4	CASSPDLRETQYF
TRBJ2-1	TRBV7-2	CASSLAGGPHNEQFF
TRBJ2-3	TRBV5-1	CASSLGREGDTDTQYF
TRBJ2-5	TRBV18	CASGTSGEETQYF
TRBJ2-7	TRBV5-1	CASSLNPALAGDEQYF
TRBJ1-1	TRBV12-3/TRBV12-4	CASRRNTEAFF
TRBJ2-7	TRBV5-5	CASSLQYSGNYYEQYF
TRBJ1-5	TRBV5-1	CASSLVPSNQPQHF
TRBJ2-5	TRBV7-9	CASSLTFTVMAQETQYF
TRBJ2-7	TRBV19	CASSDPDRGKYPYEQYF
TRBJ2-1	TRBV7-7	CASSPGQGTYNEQFF
TRBJ1-2	TRBV2	CASSDQKGTYGYTF
TRBJ1-5	TRBV30	CAWSAGITYNQPQHF
TRBJ2-7	TRBV27	CASRIERGVPYEQYF
TRBJ1-5	TRBV19	CASGAGFNQPQHF
TRBJ2-7	TRBV18	CASSPPQGMGTYEQYF
TRBJ2-7	TRBV29-1	CSVLLTGGYEQYF
TRBJ2-7	TRBV6-1	CASSEGQVYEQYF
TRBJ1-5	TRBV19	CASSIGDIDRRYSNQPQHF
TRBJ2-6	TRBV7-8	CASSFSTGANVLTF
TRBJ2-2	TRBV19	CASSTLEKVGELFF
TRBJ1-5	TRBV10-1	CASSALTGGSQPQHF
TRBJ2-7	TRBV21-1	CASSKVGRGYEQYF
TRBJ2-7	TRBV7-9	CASSPGTSVAYEQYF
TRBJ2-7	TRBV7-2	CASSPGADSSYEQYF
TRBJ2-3	TRBV12-5	CASGSRTGLSTDTQYF
TRBJ1-4	TRBV19	CASTQLPGRGEKLFF
TRBJ2-5	TRBV5-1	CASRSSPFQETQYF
TRBJ1-5	TRBV2	CASSEALPGAPSNQPQHF
TRBJ2-2	TRBV19	CASRWAGAGELFF
TRBJ2-7	TRBV7-9	CASSQPTGGDEQYF
TRBJ1-3	TRBV14	CASSPQFSGNTIYF
TRBJ2-7	TRBV7-2	CASRENVEAYEQYF
TRBJ2-3	TRBV6-5	CASSPSIGGDTQYF
TRBJ2-1	TRBV11-2	CASSLAGTYNEQFF
TRBJ1-2	TRBV6-1	CASSEALPGRILNYGYTF
TRBJ2-3	TRBV5-1	CASSLGVAPSTDTQYF
TRBJ2-5	TRBV7-2	CASSSRQTLDRSQETQYF
TRBJ2-1	TRBV13	CASSRKTGFSNNEQFF